This TCR beta chain was captured by sequencing in a study of T-cell reconstitution after alpha-beta-depleted transplantation in children. V dropped 3 bases and J dropped 1 base, with 7 bases sitting between them. Germline CDR1 is SGHAT and CDR2 is FQNNGV. The CDR3 runs 14 residues. The table lists this clonotype with a few counts. The TCRbeta library incorporated unique molecular identifiers. TCRdb re-called the PCR reads with MiXCR, one entry per CDR3 protein. The sample shows some 600,000 distinct CDR3 sequences, 16% of them seen only once. This chain uses TRBV11-2 with TRBJ2-1, with unresolved D. This TCR was sampled from a human donor who donated a stem cell graft to a child with acute myeloid leukemia. The sequences come from PBMCs from the stem cell graft donor, collected from the stem cell graft. This CDR3 is CASSFVVSYNEQFF. CDR3 nucleotide sequence: TGTGCCAGCAGCTTCGTAGTTTCCTACAATGAGCAGTTCTTC.